The 16 T cell receptor beta chains below were found in one sample sequenced in a study of T cell responses to AZD1222 COVID-19 vaccine. Libraries were prepared by immunoSEQ multiplex PCR; TCRdb keeps only in-frame clonotypes and omits some of them. The table includes 100,000 or so clones, 90% detected once. The input for sequencing was peripheral blood, taken on day 0 of AZD1222 vaccination. These receptors originate from an adult in good health.

The V call is TRBV2, the J call TRBJ2-2, with a weak D call TRBD1 (5 bases). The CDR3 covers 14 residues. Trimming removed 4 bases at V and 1 base at J, with 7 bases between. Germline V gene lookup returns CDR1 SNHLY and CDR2 FYNNEI. In DNA, the CDR3 is TGTGCCAGCAGTGCCGACAGGAACACCGGGGAGCTGTTTTTT. Its protein product is CASSADRNTGELFF.

This rearrangement joins TRBV9 to TRBJ1-2; D is uncertain. Trimming pared 3 bases from V and 5 bases from J, leaving 14 bases between. Germline V gene sequence: CDR1 SGDLS, CDR2 YYNGEE. The CDR3 totals 14 residues. The CDR3 DNA follows: TGTGCCAGCAGCGGTATTAAGGGAGGGTATGGCTACACCTTC. Translation gives CASSGIKGGYGYTF.

In its sample, this clone was seen a few times. V and J are TRBV6-5 and TRBJ2-7; 8 bases agree with TRBD2. Trimming took 7 bases from V and 7 from J; bases not matched to a gene: 6. CDR1 is MNHEY, CDR2 SVGAGI, per germline. CDR3 size: 12 residues. The DNA of the CDR3 is TGTGCCAGCACGGGGGGGAAATGGGAGCAGTACTTC. Amino acids: CASTGGKWEQYF.

The chain uses TRBV5-4 and TRBJ2-7, with D unresolved. The CDR3 covers 13 residues. Germline V gene sequence: CDR1 SGHNT, CDR2 YYREEE (reference sequence). V lost 4 bases and J lost 3, with 11 bases in between. CDR3 DNA sequence: TGTGCCAGCAGCGTCGGACGGTACTACGAGCAGTACTTC. Its translation is CASSVGRYYEQYF.

CDR3 loop: CATSDSGSSLGETQYF. The CDR3 coding sequence is TGTGCCACCAGTGATTCCGGGAGCTCTTTAGGAGAGACCCAGTACTTC. The chain couples TRBV24-1 to TRBJ2-5; tentative D call: TRBD2 (6 bases). CDR1 KGHDR and CDR2 SFDVKD come from the germline V gene. CDR3 length: 16 residues. The V end lost 2 bases, the J end lost 4 bases, and 16 bases lay between the germline ends.

The CDR3 loop reads CASSSRQSLAKNIQYF. DNA of the CDR3: TGCGCCAGCAGTTCTCGACAGAGTCTAGCCAAAAACATTCAGTACTTC. The chain joins TRBV10-2 to TRBJ2-4; a weak D match, TRBD1 (5 bases). Per the germline V gene, CDR1 is WSHSY and CDR2 is SAAADI. The CDR3 runs to 16 residues. Trimming removed 5 bases from V and 0 bases from J, with 14 bases in between.

The chain employs TRBV6-5 and TRBJ2-3, with 9 bases that match TRBD2. The trim removed 6 bases at V and 2 bases at J, leaving 3 bases unmatched. The CDR3 runs 14 residues. CDR1 MNHEY and CDR2 SVGAGI come from the germline V gene. The CDR3 region is CASSVAGDTDTQYF. In nucleotides, the CDR3 is TGTGCCAGCAGCGTAGCGGGGGACACAGATACGCAGTATTTT.

The rearrangement links TRBV7-2 to TRBJ1-4; 8 bases agree with TRBD1. This CDR3 is built from 15 residues. After removal of 4 bases from V and 6 bases from J, the junction contained 7 bases not matched to a gene. Germline lookup yields CDR1 SGHTA and CDR2 FQGNSA. This chain's CDR3 is CASSSYRGGDEKLFF. DNA of the CDR3: TGTGCCAGCAGCTCCTACAGGGGGGGAGATGAAAAACTGTTTTTT. The entire variable domain, with the rest obtained from reference TRBV7-2 and TRBJ1-4, is as follows: GAGVSQSPSNKVTEKGKDVELRCDPISGHTALYWYRQSLGQGLEFLIYFQGNSAPDKSGLPSDRFSAERTGGSVSTLTIQRTQQEDSAVYLCASSSYRGGDEKLFFGSGTQLSVL.

This clone was counted only a few times. This chain connects TRBV9 to TRBJ2-3; 10 nucleotides match TRBD2. Trimming removed 3 bases from V and 4 bases from J; junction bases left unmatched: 8. There are 16 residues in the CDR3. Germline V gene lookup returns CDR1 SGDLS and CDR2 YYNGEE. CDR3 bases: TGTGCCAGCAGCGCCAGAGCGGGGGGGCCCGCAGATACGCAGTATTTT. This translates into CASSARAGGPADTQYF.

This clone was seen just once. This chain joins TRBV14 and TRBJ1-2; D unclear. The germline CDR1 and CDR2 sequences are SGHDN and FVKESK. Trimming shortened V by 0 bases and J by 4 bases, and 12 bases separated the two germline ends. This CDR3 is built from 15 residues. CDR3 coding DNA: TGTGCCAGCAGCCAAGATCGAGTACAGAGCTATGGCTACACCTTC. Its protein product is CASSQDRVQSYGYTF.

The chain uses TRBV6-5 and TRBJ1-3; 7 positions agree with TRBD1. The germline gives CDR1 MNHEY, CDR2 SVGAGI. The CDR3 runs 14 residues. Losses at the gene ends were 6 bases for V and 4 bases for J; bases not matched to a gene: 6. The CDR3 sequence: CASRQTGAGNTIYF. The CDR3 bases are TGTGCCAGCAGGCAAACAGGGGCCGGAAACACCATATATTTT.

This clone appeared a single time. The chain has TRBV28 and TRBJ2-1, with unresolved D. Germline V CDR1 and CDR2: MDHEN, SYDVKM. The CDR3 is 17 residues long. Trimming removed 2 bases from V and 6 bases from J, with 20 bases in between. The chain's CDR3 is CASSLELAAVRRNEQFF. CDR3 nucleotide sequence: TGTGCCAGCAGTTTAGAATTGGCGGCCGTAAGACGCAATGAGCAGTTCTTC.

A single count supports this clone. The chain combines TRBV27 with TRBJ2-2; D gene uncertain. V was clipped by 6 bases and J by 5 bases, with 4 bases between them. The CDR3 runs 11 residues. The germline V gene encodes CDR1 MNHEY and CDR2 SMNVEV (reference sequence). CDR3 protein: CASRGTGELFF. The DNA for the CDR3 is TGTGCCAGCAGGGGAACCGGGGAGCTGTTTTTT.

This clone was detected a few times. V gene TRBV19 combines with J gene TRBJ1-1; D not resolved. V dropped 5 bases and J dropped 5 bases, with 12 bases sitting between them. The CDR3 consists of 13 residues. Germline CDR1 LNHDA, CDR2 SQIVND (reference sequence). For the CDR3, the DNA is TGTGCCAGTAGTCCTCAGATAAGGACTGAAGCTTTCTTT. The encoded protein is CASSPQIRTEAFF.

This clone was observed a single time. The V call is TRBV19, the J call TRBJ1-3; D might be TRBD1 (6 bases). V was trimmed by 11 bases and J by 5 bases, leaving 22 bases between them. The CDR3 is made up of 15 amino acids. Per the germline V gene, CDR1 is LNHDA and CDR2 is SQIVND (reference sequence). CDR3 protein: CASVQSGASRNTIYF. The CDR3 coding sequence is TGTGCCTCAGTACAGTCGGGGGCGTCGAGAAACACCATATATTTT.

The chain uses TRBV6-5 and TRBJ1-1, with TRBD1 matching over 10 bases. CDR1 and CDR2 (germline): MNHEY, SVGAGI. CDR3 size: 13 residues. Trimming removed 6 bases from V and 11 bases from J; junction bases left unmatched: 9. CDR3 DNA sequence: TGTGCCAGCAGATCGGGACAGGGGAGGGAGGCTTTCTTT. Residues: CASRSGQGREAFF.